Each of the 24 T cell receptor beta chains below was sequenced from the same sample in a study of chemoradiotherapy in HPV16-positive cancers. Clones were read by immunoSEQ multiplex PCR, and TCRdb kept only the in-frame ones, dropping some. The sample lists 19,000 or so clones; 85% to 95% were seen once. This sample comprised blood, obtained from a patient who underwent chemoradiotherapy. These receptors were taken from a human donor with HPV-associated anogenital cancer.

The DNA of the CDR3 is TGTGCCAGCAGCCCGGACTCACCGGTATACAATGAGCAGTTCTTC. This codes for CASSPDSPVYNEQFF. V usage is TRBV5-5 and J usage is TRBJ2-1; a weak D match, TRBD2 (5 bases). Germline V lookup: CDR1 SGHKS, CDR2 YYEKEE (reference sequence). V dropped 4 bases and J dropped 4 bases, with 15 bases sitting between them. This CDR3 spans 15 amino acids.

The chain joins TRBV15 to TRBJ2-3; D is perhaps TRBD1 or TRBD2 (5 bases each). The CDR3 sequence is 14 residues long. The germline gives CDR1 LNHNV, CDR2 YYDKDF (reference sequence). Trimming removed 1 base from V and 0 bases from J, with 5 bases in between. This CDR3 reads CATSRGGSTDTQYF. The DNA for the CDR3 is TGTGCCACCAGCAGAGGGGGGAGCACAGATACGCAGTATTTT. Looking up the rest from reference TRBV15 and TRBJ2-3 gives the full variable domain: DAMVIQNPRYQVTQFGKPVTLSCSQTLNHNVMYWYQQKSSQAPKLLFHYYDKDFNNEADTPDNFQSRRPNTSFCFLDIRSPGLGDTAMYLCATSRGGSTDTQYFGPGTRLTVL.

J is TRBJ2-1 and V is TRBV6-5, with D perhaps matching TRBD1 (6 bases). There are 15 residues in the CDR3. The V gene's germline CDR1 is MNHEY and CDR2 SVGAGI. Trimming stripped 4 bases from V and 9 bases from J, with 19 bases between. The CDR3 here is CASSFRDKVRLEQFF. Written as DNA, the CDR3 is TGTGCCAGCAGTTTCCGGGACAAGGTCCGACTTGAGCAGTTCTTC.

The CDR3 nucleotides are TGTGCCAGCAGCCCTCTAGCGGGTAGCTCCTACAATGAGCAGTTCTTC. The encoded protein is CASSPLAGSSYNEQFF. V and J are TRBV14 and TRBJ2-1; 8 nucleotides match TRBD2. With V trimmed by 4 bases and J by 0 bases, 5 bases remained unmatched. Germline CDR1 is SGHDN and CDR2 is FVKESK. CDR3 size: 16 residues.

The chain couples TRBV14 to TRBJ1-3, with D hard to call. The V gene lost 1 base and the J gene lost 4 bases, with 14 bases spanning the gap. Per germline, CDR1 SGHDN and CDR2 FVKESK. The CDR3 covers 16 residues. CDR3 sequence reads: CASSQGVRGPGNTIYF. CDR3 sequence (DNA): TGTGCCAGCAGCCAAGGGGTCCGTGGGCCCGGAAACACCATATATTTT. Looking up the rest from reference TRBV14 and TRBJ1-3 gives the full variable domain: EAGVTQFPSHSVIEKGQTVTLRCDPISGHDNLYWYRRVMGKEIKFLLHFVKESKQDESGMPNNRFLAERTGGTYSTLKVQPAELEDSGVYFCASSQGVRGPGNTIYFGEGSWLTVV.

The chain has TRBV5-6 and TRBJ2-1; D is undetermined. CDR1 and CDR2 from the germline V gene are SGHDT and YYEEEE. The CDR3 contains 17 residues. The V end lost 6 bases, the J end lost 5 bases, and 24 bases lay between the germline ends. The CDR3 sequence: CASTSARRIRNNNEQFF. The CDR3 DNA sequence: TGTGCCAGCACCTCCGCTCGAAGGATCCGGAATAACAATGAGCAGTTCTTC. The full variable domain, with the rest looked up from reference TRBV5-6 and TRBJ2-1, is DAGVTQSPTHLIKTRGQQVTLRCSPKSGHDTVSWYQQALGQGPQFIFQYYEEEERQRGNFPDRFSGHQFPNYSSELNVNALLLGDSALYLCASTSARRIRNNNEQFFGPGTRLTVL.

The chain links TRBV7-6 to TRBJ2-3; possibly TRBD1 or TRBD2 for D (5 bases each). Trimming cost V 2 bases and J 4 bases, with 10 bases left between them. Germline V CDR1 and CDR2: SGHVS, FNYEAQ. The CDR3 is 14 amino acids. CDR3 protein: CASSLSGGSDTQYF. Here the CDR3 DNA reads TGTGCCAGCAGCTTATCTGGGGGTTCAGATACGCAGTATTTT.

This CDR3 is CASSLAAYNEQFF. The CDR3, as DNA: TGCGCCAGCAGTTTAGCGGCTTACAATGAGCAGTTCTTC. The J gene is TRBJ2-1, the V gene TRBV10-2, with D possibly matching TRBD2 (6 bases). V lost 5 bases to trimming and J lost 4 bases, with 9 bases between them. Looked up from germline, CDR1 is WSHSY and CDR2 is SAAADI. The CDR3 sequence is 13 residues long.

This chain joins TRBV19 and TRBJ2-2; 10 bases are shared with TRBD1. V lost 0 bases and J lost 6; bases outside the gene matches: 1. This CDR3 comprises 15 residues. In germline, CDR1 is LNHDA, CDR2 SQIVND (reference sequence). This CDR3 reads CASSIDGTGAGELFF. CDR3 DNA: TGTGCCAGTAGTATAGATGGGACAGGGGCCGGGGAGCTGTTTTTT. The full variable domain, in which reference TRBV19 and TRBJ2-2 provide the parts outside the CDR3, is DGGITQSPKYLFRKEGQNVTLSCEQNLNHDAMYWYRQDPGQGLRLIYYSQIVNDFQKGDIAEGYSVSREKKESFPLTVTSAQKNPTAFYLCASSIDGTGAGELFFGEGSRLTVL.

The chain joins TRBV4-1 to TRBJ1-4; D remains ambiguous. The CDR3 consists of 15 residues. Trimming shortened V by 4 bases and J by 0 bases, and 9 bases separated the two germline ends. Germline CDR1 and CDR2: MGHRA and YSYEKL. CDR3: CASSRNLATNEKLFF. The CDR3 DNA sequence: TGCGCCAGCAGCCGAAATTTGGCAACTAATGAAAAACTGTTTTTT.

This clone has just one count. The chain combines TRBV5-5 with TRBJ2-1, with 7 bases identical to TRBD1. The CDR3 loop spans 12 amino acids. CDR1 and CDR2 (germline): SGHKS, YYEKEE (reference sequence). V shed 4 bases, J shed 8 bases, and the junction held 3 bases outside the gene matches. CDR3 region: CASSLQGDEQFF. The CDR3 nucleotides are TGTGCCAGCAGCCTTCAGGGGGATGAGCAGTTCTTC.

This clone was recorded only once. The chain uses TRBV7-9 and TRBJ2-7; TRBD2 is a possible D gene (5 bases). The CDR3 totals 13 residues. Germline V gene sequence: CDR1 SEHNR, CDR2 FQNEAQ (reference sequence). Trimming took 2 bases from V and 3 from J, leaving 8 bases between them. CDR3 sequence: CASSLTSNYEQYF. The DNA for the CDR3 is TGTGCCAGCAGCTTAACTAGTAACTACGAGCAGTACTTC.

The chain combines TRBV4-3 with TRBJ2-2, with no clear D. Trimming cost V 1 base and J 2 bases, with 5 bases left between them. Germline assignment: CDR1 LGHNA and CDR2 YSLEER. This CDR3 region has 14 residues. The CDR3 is CASSQGPNTGELFF. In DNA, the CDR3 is TGCGCCAGCAGCCAAGGACCCAACACCGGGGAGCTGTTTTTT.

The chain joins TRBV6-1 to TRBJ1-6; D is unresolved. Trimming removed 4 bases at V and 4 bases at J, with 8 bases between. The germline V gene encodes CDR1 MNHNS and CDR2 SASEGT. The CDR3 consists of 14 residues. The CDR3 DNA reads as TGTGCCAGCAGTGTCTGGGAATATAATTCACCCCTCCACTTT. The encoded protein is CASSVWEYNSPLHF.

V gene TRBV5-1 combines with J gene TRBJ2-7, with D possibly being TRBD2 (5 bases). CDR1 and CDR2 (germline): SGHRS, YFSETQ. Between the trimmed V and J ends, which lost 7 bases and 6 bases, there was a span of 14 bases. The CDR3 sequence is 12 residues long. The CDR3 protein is CASATFEGEQYF. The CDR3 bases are TGCGCCAGCGCCACCTTCGAGGGCGAGCAGTACTTC.

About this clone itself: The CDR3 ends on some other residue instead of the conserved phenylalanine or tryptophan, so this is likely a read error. CDR3 sequence: CAWSKQGDYTEAFS. CDR3 nucleotides: TGTGCCTGGAGCAAACAGGGGGATTACACTGAAGCTTTCTCT. The chain recombines TRBV30 with TRBJ1-1, with 8 bases aligning to TRBD1. The V gene end was trimmed by 3 bases and the J gene end by 3 bases; junction bases not matched to a gene: 6. The CDR3 is 14 amino acids. Germline V gene data show CDR1 as GTSNPN and CDR2 as SVGIG (reference sequence).

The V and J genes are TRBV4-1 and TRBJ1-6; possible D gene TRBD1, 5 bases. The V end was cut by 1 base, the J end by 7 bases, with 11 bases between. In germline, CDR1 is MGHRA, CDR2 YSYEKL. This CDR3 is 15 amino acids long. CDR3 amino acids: CASSQAGTPNSPLHF. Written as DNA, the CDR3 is TGCGCCAGCAGCCAAGCAGGGACCCCCAATTCACCCCTCCACTTT.

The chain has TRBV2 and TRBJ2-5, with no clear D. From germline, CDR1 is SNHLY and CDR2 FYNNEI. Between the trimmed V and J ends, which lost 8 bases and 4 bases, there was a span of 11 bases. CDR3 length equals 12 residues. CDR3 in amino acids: CASGGTGETQYF. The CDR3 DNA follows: TGTGCCAGCGGTGGCACGGGAGAGACCCAGTACTTC. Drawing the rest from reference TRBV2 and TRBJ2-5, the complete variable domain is EPEVTQTPSHQVTQMGQEVILRCVPISNHLYFYWYRQILGQKVEFLVSFYNNEISEKSEIFDDQFSVERPDGSNFTLKIRSTKLEDSAMYFCASGGTGETQYFGPGTRLLVL.

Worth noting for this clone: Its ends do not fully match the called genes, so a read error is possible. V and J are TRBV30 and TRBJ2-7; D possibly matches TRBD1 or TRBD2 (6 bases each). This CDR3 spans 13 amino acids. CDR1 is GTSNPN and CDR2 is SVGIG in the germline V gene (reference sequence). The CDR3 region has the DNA TGTGCCTGGAGTTTGGGGGGCTCCCACGAGCAGTACTTC. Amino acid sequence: CAWSLGGSHEQYF. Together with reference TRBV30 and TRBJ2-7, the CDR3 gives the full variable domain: SQTIHQWPATLVQPVGSPLSLECTVEGTSNPNLYWYRQAAGRGLQLLFYSVGIGQISSEVPQNLSASRPQDRQFILSSKKLLLSDSGFYLCAWSLGGSHEQYFGPGTRLTVT.

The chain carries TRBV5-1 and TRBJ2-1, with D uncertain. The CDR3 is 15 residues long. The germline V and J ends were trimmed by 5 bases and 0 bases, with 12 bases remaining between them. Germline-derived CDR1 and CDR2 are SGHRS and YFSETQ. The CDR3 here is CASRTGESSYNEQFF. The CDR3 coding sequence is TGCGCCAGCAGGACCGGTGAGAGCTCCTACAATGAGCAGTTCTTC.

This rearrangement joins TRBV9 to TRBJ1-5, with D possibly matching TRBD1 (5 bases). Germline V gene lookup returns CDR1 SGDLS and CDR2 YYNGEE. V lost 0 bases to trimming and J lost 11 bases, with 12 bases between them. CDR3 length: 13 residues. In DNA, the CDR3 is TGTGCCAGCAGCGTAGGTTGGGGGGGGGCCCAGCATTTT. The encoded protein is CASSVGWGGAQHF.

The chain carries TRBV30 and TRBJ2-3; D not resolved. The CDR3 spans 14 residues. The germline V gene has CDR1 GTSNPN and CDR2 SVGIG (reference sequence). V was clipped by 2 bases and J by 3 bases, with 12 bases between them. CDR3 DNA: TGTGCCTGGAGTTCCCTAATAAGTACAGATACGCAGTATTTT. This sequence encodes CAWSSLISTDTQYF.

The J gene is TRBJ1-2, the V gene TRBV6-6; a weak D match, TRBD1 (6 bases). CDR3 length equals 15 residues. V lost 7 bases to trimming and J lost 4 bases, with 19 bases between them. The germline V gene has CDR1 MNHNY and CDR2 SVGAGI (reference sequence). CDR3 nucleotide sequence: TGTGCCAGCACCGCACAGGCGGGGGGCAGCTATGGCTACACCTTC. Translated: CASTAQAGGSYGYTF.

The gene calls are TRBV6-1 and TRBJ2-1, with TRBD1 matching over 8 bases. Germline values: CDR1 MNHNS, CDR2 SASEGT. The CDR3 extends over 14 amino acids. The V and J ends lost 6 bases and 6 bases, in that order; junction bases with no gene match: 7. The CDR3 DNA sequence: TGTGCCAGCAGCCTTCAGGGGGCGGTCAATGAGCAGTTCTTC. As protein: CASSLQGAVNEQFF.